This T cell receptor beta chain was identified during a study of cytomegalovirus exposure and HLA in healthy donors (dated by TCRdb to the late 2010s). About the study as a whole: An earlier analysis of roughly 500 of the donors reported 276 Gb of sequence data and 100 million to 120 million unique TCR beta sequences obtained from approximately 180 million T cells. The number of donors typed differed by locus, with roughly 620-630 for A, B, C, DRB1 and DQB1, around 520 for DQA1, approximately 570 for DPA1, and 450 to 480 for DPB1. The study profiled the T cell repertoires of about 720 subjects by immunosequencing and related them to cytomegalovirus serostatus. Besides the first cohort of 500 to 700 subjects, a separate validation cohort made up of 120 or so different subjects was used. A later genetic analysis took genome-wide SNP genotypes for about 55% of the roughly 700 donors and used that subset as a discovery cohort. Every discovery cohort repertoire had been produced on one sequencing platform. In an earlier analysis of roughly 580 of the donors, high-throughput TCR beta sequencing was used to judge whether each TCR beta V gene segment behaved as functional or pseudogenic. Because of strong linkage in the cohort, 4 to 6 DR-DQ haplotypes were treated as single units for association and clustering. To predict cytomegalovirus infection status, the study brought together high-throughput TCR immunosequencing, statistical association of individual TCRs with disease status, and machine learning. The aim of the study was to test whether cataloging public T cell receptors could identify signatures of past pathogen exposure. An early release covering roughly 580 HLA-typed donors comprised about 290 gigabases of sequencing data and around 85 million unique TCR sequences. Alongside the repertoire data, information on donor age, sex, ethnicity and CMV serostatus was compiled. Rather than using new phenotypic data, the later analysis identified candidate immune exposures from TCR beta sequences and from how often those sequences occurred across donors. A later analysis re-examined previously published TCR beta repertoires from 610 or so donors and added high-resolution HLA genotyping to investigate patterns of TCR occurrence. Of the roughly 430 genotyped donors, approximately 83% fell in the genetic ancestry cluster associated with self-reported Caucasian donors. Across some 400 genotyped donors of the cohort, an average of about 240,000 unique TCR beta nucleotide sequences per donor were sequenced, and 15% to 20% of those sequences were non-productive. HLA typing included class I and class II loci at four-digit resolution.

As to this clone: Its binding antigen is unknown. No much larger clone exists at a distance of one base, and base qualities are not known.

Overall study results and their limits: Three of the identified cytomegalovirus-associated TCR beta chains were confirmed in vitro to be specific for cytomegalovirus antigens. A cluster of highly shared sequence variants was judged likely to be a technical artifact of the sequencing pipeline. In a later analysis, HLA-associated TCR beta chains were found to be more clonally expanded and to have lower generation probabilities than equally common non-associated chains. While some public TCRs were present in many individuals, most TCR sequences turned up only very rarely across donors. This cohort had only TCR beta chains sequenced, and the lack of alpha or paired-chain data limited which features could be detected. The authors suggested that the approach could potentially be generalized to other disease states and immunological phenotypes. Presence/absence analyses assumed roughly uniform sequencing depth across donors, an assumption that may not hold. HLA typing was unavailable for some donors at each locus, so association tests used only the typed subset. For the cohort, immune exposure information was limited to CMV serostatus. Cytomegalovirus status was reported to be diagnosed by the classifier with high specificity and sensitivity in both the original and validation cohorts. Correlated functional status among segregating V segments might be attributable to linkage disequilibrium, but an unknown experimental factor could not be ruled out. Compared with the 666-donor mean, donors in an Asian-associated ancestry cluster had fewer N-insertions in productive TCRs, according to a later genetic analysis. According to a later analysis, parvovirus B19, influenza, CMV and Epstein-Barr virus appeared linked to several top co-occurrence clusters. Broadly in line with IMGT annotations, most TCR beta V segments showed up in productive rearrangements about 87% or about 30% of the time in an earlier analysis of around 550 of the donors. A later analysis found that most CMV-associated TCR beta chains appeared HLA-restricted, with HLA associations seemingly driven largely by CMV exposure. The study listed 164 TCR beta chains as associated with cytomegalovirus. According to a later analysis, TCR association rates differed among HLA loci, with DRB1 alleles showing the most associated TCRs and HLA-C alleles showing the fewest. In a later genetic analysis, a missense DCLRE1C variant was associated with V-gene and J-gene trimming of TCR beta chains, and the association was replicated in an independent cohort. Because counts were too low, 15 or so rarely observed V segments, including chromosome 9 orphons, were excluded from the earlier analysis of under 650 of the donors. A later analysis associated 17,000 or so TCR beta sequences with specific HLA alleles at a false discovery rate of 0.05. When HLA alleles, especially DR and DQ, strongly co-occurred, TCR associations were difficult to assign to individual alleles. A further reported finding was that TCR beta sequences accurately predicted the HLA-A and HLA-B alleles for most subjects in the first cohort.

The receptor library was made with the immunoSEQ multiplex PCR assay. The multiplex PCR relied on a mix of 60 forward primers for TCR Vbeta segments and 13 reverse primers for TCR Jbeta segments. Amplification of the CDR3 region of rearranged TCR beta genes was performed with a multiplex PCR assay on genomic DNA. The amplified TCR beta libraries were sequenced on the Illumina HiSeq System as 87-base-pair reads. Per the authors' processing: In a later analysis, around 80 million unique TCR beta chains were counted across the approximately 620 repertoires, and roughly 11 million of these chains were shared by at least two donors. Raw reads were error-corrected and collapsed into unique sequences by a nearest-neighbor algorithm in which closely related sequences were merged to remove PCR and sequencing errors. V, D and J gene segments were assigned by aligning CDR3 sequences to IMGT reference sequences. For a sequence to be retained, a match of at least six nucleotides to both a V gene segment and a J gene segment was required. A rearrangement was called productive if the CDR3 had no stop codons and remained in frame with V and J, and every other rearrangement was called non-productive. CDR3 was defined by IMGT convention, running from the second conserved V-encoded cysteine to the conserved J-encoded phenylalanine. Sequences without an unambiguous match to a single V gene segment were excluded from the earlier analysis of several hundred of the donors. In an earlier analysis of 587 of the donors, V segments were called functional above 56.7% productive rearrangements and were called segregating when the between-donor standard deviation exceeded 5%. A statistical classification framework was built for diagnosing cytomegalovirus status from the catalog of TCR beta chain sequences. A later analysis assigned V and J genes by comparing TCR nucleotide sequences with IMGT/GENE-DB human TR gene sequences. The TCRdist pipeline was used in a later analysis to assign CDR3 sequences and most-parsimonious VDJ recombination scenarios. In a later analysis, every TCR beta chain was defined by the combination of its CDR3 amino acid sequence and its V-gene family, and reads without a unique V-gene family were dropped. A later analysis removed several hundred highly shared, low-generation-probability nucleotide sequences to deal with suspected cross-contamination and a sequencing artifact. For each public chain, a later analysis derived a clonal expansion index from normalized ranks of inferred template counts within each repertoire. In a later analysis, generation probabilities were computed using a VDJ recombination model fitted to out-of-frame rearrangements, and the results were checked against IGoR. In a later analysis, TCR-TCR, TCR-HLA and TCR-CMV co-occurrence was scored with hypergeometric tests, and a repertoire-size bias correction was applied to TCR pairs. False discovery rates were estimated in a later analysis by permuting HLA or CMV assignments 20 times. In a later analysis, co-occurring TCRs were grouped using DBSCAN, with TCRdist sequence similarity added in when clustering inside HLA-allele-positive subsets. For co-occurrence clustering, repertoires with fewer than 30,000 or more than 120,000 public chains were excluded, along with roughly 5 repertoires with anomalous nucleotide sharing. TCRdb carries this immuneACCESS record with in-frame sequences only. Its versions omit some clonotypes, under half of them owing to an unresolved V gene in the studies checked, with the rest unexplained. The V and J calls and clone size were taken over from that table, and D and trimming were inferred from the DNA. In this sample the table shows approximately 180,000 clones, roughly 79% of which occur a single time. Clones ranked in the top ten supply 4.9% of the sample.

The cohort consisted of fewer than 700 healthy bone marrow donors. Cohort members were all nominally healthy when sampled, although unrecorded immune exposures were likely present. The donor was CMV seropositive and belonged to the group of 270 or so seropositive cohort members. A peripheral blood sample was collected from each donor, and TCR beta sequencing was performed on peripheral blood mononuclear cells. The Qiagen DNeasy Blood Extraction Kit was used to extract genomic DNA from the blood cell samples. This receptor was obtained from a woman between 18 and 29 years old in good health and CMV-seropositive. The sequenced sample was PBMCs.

DNA sequence: TGTGCCAGCACTACAGGGGGCACAGATACGCAGTATTTT. Its translation reads: CASTTGGTDTQYF. The chain links TRBV13 with TRBJ2-3; 7 bases in the middle match TRBD1. V is trimmed back by 7 bases and J by 1 base, and the junction contains 2 bases that no gene match accounts for. Looking up the germline V gene (reference sequence) yields CDR1 PRHDT and CDR2 FYEKMQ. From the cysteine up to the phenylalanine, the CDR3 has a length of 13 residues. Only the CDR3 region is kept as DNA, spanning 39 bases read in frame from base 1.